The clone carrying this TCR beta chain was observed once. The data are from a study of blood T cell repertoires in COVID-19. Using immunoSEQ multiplex PCR, the repertoire was profiled, and TCRdb retains in-frame clones only, with some absent. The table shows tens of thousands of clones, with less than 90% occurring only once. The clonotype was recovered from a man aged 60 to 69 with active COVID-19. Input material: peripheral blood.

The CDR3 loop is CASSRQGLSNYGYTF. CDR3 sequence (DNA): TGTGCCAGCAGCCGACAGGGCCTTTCTAACTATGGCTACACCTTC. J is TRBJ1-2 and V is TRBV6-5; 7 bases map to TRBD1. In germline, CDR1 is MNHEY, CDR2 SVGAGI. After removal of 6 bases from V and 0 bases from J, the junction contained 7 bases not matched to a gene. CDR3 size: 15 residues.